Listed below are T cell receptor beta chains from one sample, sequenced in a study of T-cell reconstitution after alpha-beta-depleted transplantation in children. One entry per CDR3 protein results from TCRdb running MiXCR on the PCR reads. The sample includes 480,000 or so distinct CDR3 sequences, approximately 10% of them seen just once. The source was PBMCs, collected before TCRalphabeta/CD19-depleted stem cell transplant. These TCRs come from a child aged 2-15 years with inherited bone marrow failure, due to receive a stem cell transplant. Each CDR3 is given without its conserved first and last residue.

j_call v_call cdr3_aa
TRBJ2-7 TRBV27 ASSFSARYEQY
TRBJ2-1 TRBV3-1 ASSHLARENEQF
TRBJ2-3 TRBV29-1 SVEAGGGTDTQY
TRBJ2-7 TRBV20-1 SASVQYEQY
TRBJ2-3 TRBV12-3/TRBV12-4 ASSFGGAPDTQY
TRBJ1-1 TRBV6-6 ASGPEGWTEAF
TRBJ2-1 TRBV12-3/TRBV12-4 ASSFTGGGEQF
TRBJ2-7 TRBV7-2 ASSGQRGSYEQY
TRBJ2-7 TRBV7-9 ASSPNDNYEQY
TRBJ2-2 TRBV30 AWDTNTGELF
TRBJ1-1 TRBV15 ATSISTTGRMNTEAF
TRBJ2-1 TRBV7-2 ASSFLLAARGHEQF
TRBJ2-2 TRBV13 ASSLELAGTNGELF
TRBJ1-2 TRBV12-3/TRBV12-4 ASSRPSGGWWYGYT
TRBJ1-2 TRBV29-1 SAQRNGGYT
TRBJ2-1 TRBV4-1 ASSHFPLAGNEQF
TRBJ2-7 TRBV6-5 ASSYEAGMAYEQY
TRBJ1-1 TRBV5-4 ASSLGAGLTEAF
TRBJ2-7 TRBV27 ASSPLGIGSYEQY
TRBJ1-6 TRBV19 ASSIRQGTTNSPLH
TRBJ1-1 TRBV12-3/TRBV12-4 ASSLKTGGFTEAF
TRBJ2-1 TRBV20-1 SALTSGHNEQF
TRBJ2-1 TRBV9 ASSVTGLQAGGSYNEQF
TRBJ2-3 TRBV20-1 SARDLLAGGFDTQY